The 20 T cell receptor beta chains below all came from one sample that was sequenced in a study of blood T cell repertoires in COVID-19. The method was immunoSEQ multiplex PCR; TCRdb's version includes in-frame clones alone and lacks a portion of them. The sample carries about 130,000 clones, approximately 86% recorded once. Source material: peripheral blood. The source of these receptors is an older woman with COVID-19, enrolled during active disease.

This sequence joins TRBV30 and TRBJ1-2; possibly TRBD1 for D (6 bases). Germline-derived CDR1 and CDR2 are GTSNPN and SVGIG (reference sequence). The CDR3 length is 12 residues. Trimming cost V 1 base and J 5 bases, with 8 bases left between them. The DNA for the CDR3 is TGTGCCTGGAGTGGGACAGCGTATGGCTACACCTTC. It encodes CAWSGTAYGYTF. The full variable domain, in which reference TRBV30 and TRBJ1-2 provide the parts outside the CDR3, is SQTIHQWPATLVQPVGSPLSLECTVEGTSNPNLYWYRQAAGRGLQLLFYSVGIGQISSEVPQNLSASRPQDRQFILSSKKLLLSDSGFYLCAWSGTAYGYTFGSGTRLTVV.

The chain combines TRBV11-2 with TRBJ2-5; the match to TRBD2 covers 12 bases. Looked up from germline, CDR1 is SGHAT and CDR2 is FQNNGV. The CDR3 is 15 residues long. V was pared by 3 bases and J by 3 bases, with 2 bases of the junction left unmatched. The CDR3 loop reads CASSFASGREETQYF. Here the CDR3 DNA reads TGTGCCAGCAGCTTTGCTAGCGGGAGGGAAGAGACCCAGTACTTC. The full variable domain, rest sourced from reference TRBV11-2 and TRBJ2-5, is EAGVAQSPRYKIIEKRQSVAFWCNPISGHATLYWYQQILGQGPKLLIQFQNNGVVDDSQLPKDRFSAERLKGVDSTLKIQPAKLEDSAVYLCASSFASGREETQYFGPGTRLLVL.

The chain is built from TRBV7-3 and TRBJ1-1, with 10 bases identical to TRBD1. J gave up 3 bases and V 5 bases, and 6 bases lay outside the gene matches. Germline CDR1 is SGHTA and CDR2 is FQGTGA. This CDR3 has 15 amino acids. CDR3 sequence: CASSGTGDRYTEAFF. CDR3 in DNA: TGTGCCAGCAGCGGGACAGGGGACCGGTACACTGAAGCTTTCTTT.

This clone was observed a single time. The chain employs TRBV7-8 and TRBJ2-5; TRBD1 matches at 8 bases. Germline CDR1 is SGHVS and CDR2 is FQNEAQ. With V trimmed by 5 bases and J by 5 bases, 7 bases remained unmatched. The CDR3 spans 14 residues. The CDR3 loop reads CASSPTGELETQYF. DNA of the CDR3: TGTGCCAGCAGCCCGACAGGGGAATTGGAGACCCAGTACTTC.

V and J are TRBV7-9 and TRBJ1-2, with a tentative D call TRBD1 (5 bases). The CDR3 is 15 amino acids. Trimming removed 2 bases from V and 4 bases from J, with 14 bases in between. Germline-derived CDR1 and CDR2 are SEHNR and FQNEAQ (reference sequence). The CDR3 region has the DNA TGTGCCAGCAGCTTACAGCAGGGTGGGTTCTATGGCTACACCTTC. It specifies CASSLQQGGFYGYTF.

V and J are TRBV5-1 and TRBJ2-2; 7 bases align to TRBD1. Germline V gene lookup returns CDR1 SGHRS and CDR2 YFSETQ. The CDR3 has 17 amino acids. With 4 bases clipped from V and 7 bases from J, the junction kept 16 bases outside the gene matches. CDR3 loop: CASSVVPTGALGGELFF. CDR3 DNA sequence: TGCGCCAGCAGCGTAGTGCCTACAGGGGCGTTGGGCGGGGAGCTGTTTTTT.

A remark on this clone: Other DNA sequences in this specimen translate into the identical CDR3. The chain combines TRBV27 with TRBJ1-2; D perhaps matches TRBD1 (5 bases). V lost 5 bases and J lost 0, with 13 bases in between. Germline CDR1 is MNHEY and CDR2 is SMNVEV (reference sequence). The CDR3 loop spans 15 amino acids. The CDR3 here is CASSRADRANYGYTF. The CDR3 nucleotides are TGTGCCAGCAGTAGGGCTGACAGAGCTAACTATGGCTACACCTTC.

The CDR3 DNA follows: TGTGCCAGCAGCCAATTTTCGGAGGTATACGAGCAGTACTTC. Translating it yields CASSQFSEVYEQYF. The chain is built from TRBV3-1 (or the pseudogene TRBV3-2) and TRBJ2-7; the D gene is possibly TRBD2 (5 bases). This CDR3 contains 14 residues. The germline CDR1 and CDR2 sequences are LGHDT and YNNKEL (reference sequence). V gave up 2 bases and J gave up 4 bases, with 12 bases separating them.

The chain employs TRBV5-1 and TRBJ2-7, with a possible D match to TRBD1 (5 bases). Trimming cost V 0 bases and J 1 base, with 8 bases left between them. CDR1 is SGHRS and CDR2 is YFSETQ in the germline V gene. This CDR3 comprises 14 residues. Here the CDR3 DNA reads TGCGCCAGCAGCTTGGGACAGCCATCCTACGAGCAGTACTTC. Its protein product is CASSLGQPSYEQYF.

The rearrangement links TRBV6-5 to TRBJ2-2; 7 nucleotides agree with TRBD2. With V trimmed by 7 bases and J by 4 bases, 3 bases remained unmatched. The CDR3 totals 13 residues. Per germline, CDR1 MNHEY and CDR2 SVGAGI. The CDR3 spells CASTWGGTGELFF. The CDR3 coding sequence is TGTGCCAGCACGTGGGGGGGCACCGGGGAGCTGTTTTTT.

The genes are TRBV3-1 (or the pseudogene TRBV3-2) and TRBJ2-2; no clear D. The CDR3 covers 15 residues. The ends were cut back, 2 bases at V and 1 base at J, with 8 bases in the middle. CDR1 and CDR2 from the germline V gene are LGHDT and YNNKEL (reference sequence). This CDR3 is CASSQSTLNTGELFF. CDR3 in DNA: TGTGCCAGCAGCCAAAGCACCCTGAACACCGGGGAGCTGTTTTTT.

The chain has TRBV6-2 or TRBV6-3 and TRBJ1-5; 7 bases map to TRBD1. Germline V gene lookup returns CDR1 MNHEY and CDR2 SVGEGT. J was trimmed by 6 bases and V by 2 bases; bases with no gene match: 10. The CDR3 consists of 16 residues. The CDR3 reads CASSYPGTEPPQPQHF. In nucleotides, the CDR3 is TGTGCCAGCAGTTACCCGGGGACAGAACCCCCTCAGCCCCAGCATTTT.

This clone has just one count. The chain combines TRBV7-3 with TRBJ2-3; possible D gene TRBD1, 6 bases. Trimming cost V 5 bases and J 2 bases, with 11 bases left between them. The CDR3 spans 14 residues. Germline V gives CDR1 SGHTA, CDR2 FQGTGA. The CDR3 bases are TGTGCCAGCAGCCAGGGGACGGCCACAGATACGCAGTATTTT. Translated, it gives CASSQGTATDTQYF.

The chain couples TRBV5-6 to TRBJ1-3; 8 bases are shared with TRBD1. Looked up from germline, CDR1 is SGHDT and CDR2 is YYEEEE. The CDR3 has 18 amino acids. The V gene end was trimmed by 1 base and the J gene end by 3 bases; junction bases not matched to a gene: 12. DNA for the CDR3: TGTGCCAGCAGCTTGAACATCTTCAGGGGGCGAGTTGGAAACACCATATATTTT. This codes for CASSLNIFRGRVGNTIYF.

This clone was found once. The rearrangement links TRBV5-1 to TRBJ1-3; 9 bases map to TRBD1. The J segment lost 0 bases and the V segment lost 5 bases, leaving 0 bases of the junction unmatched. CDR1 and CDR2 from the germline V gene are SGHRS and YFSETQ. This CDR3 spans 14 amino acids. This CDR3 is CASRQGASGNTIYF. The DNA of the CDR3 is TGCGCCAGCAGACAGGGGGCCTCTGGAAACACCATATATTTT.

The chain uses TRBV5-1 and TRBJ2-7, with TRBD1 matching 8 bases. The CDR3 length is 14 residues. V was clipped by 7 bases and J by 2 bases; unmatched bases: 8. Looked up from germline, CDR1 is SGHRS and CDR2 is YFSETQ. The CDR3 loop is CASRYGTGAYEQYF. CDR3 nucleotide sequence: TGCGCCAGCCGCTACGGGACAGGAGCCTACGAGCAGTACTTC.

The gene calls are TRBV6-1 and TRBJ1-5, with TRBD1 matching 7 bases. The CDR3 length is 19 residues. Germline V lookup: CDR1 MNHNS, CDR2 SASEGT. J lost 3 bases, V lost 4 bases, and 18 bases had no gene match. CDR3 sequence (DNA): TGTGCCAGCAGTGGCCCTGACAGGGCCTTACGAAATAACAATCAGCCCCAGCATTTT. As protein: CASSGPDRALRNNNQPQHF.

The J gene is TRBJ1-6, the V gene TRBV11-2; D is undetermined. Per the germline V gene, CDR1 is SGHAT and CDR2 is FQNNGV. The CDR3 extends over 15 amino acids. The ends were cut back, 5 bases at V and 1 base at J, with 9 bases in the middle. CDR3 sequence (DNA): TGTGCCAGCAGCAAGTGGGAGTCCTATAATTCACCCCTCCACTTT. It is translated as CASSKWESYNSPLHF. The full variable domain, in which reference TRBV11-2 and TRBJ1-6 provide the parts outside the CDR3, is EAGVAQSPRYKIIEKRQSVAFWCNPISGHATLYWYQQILGQGPKLLIQFQNNGVVDDSQLPKDRFSAERLKGVDSTLKIQPAKLEDSAVYLCASSKWESYNSPLHFGNGTRLTVT.

The chain couples TRBV27 to TRBJ2-1, with 9 bases matching TRBD1. The CDR3 is 16 amino acids. J was trimmed by 5 bases and V by 5 bases; bases with no gene match: 10. In germline, CDR1 is MNHEY, CDR2 SMNVEV (reference sequence). CDR3 residues: CASSANRGQSHNEQFF. CDR3 in DNA: TGTGCCAGCAGTGCTAACAGGGGGCAAAGCCACAATGAGCAGTTCTTC.

This clone was detected once. V and J are TRBV30 and TRBJ1-5; 9 nucleotides match TRBD1. CDR1 and CDR2 from the germline V gene are GTSNPN and SVGIG (reference sequence). The CDR3 has 12 residues. The J segment lost 4 bases and the V segment lost 6 bases, leaving 1 base of the junction unmatched. CDR3 sequence reads: CACGQGNQPQHF. CDR3 DNA sequence: TGTGCCTGCGGACAGGGGAATCAGCCCCAGCATTTT.